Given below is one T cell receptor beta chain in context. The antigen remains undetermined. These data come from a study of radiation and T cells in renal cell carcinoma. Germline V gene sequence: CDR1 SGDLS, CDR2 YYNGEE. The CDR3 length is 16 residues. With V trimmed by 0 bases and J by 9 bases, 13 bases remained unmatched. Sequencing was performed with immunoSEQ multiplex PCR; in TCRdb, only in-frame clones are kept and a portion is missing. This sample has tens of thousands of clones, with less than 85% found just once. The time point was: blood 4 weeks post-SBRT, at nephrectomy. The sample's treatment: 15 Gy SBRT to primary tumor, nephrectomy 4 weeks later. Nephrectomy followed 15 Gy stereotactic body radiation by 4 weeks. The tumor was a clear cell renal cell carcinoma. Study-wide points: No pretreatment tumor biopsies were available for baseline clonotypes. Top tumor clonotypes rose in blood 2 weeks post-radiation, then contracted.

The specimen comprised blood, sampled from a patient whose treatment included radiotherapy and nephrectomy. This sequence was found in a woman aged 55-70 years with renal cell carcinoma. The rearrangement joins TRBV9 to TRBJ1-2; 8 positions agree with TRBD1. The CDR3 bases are TGTGCCAGCAGCGTAGCTTCGGAGACAGGGGAGGATAGCTACACCTTC. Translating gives CASSVASETGEDSYTF.